The 23 T cell receptor beta chains reported below all come from one sample, sequenced in a study of vaccination and CD4 T cells after COVID-19. The Oncomine TCR Beta short-read assay sequenced DNA from cultured CD4+ T cells. TCRdb processed the PCR reads anew with MiXCR; each CDR3 protein has one entry. The sample shows about 14,000 distinct CDR3 sequences, roughly 30% of them seen only once. These receptors' targets are unknown. Treatment: roughly 10-day PBMC culture with coronavirus spike peptide pools or control peptides (ViraFEST assay). What was sequenced was CD4+ T cells from blood, cultured in vitro. The receptor set was obtained from a human donor who had recovered from COVID-19.

This clonotype was detected only a few times. This chain joins TRBV27 and TRBJ1-2, with D possibly TRBD1 on 6 matching bases. Germline CDR1 and CDR2: MNHEY and SMNVEV (reference sequence). The CDR3 length is 12 residues. Between the trimmed V and J ends, which lost 8 bases and 4 bases, there was a span of 11 bases. The CDR3 nucleotides read TGTGCCAGCCGACAGGCGGTCTATGGCTACACCTTC. Residues: CASRQAVYGYTF.

J is TRBJ2-2 and V is TRBV9, with D hard to call. The CDR3 runs 14 residues. Germline V CDR1 and CDR2: SGDLS, YYNGEE. Trimming took off 0 bases at V and 6 bases at J, with 9 bases between the two ends. CDR3 in amino acids: CASSVESRAGELFF. The CDR3 DNA reads TGTGCCAGCAGCGTAGAGTCAAGGGCCGGGGAGCTGTTTTTT.

The chain uses TRBV27 and TRBJ1-3; 9 bases are a match to TRBD1. V lost 8 bases, J lost 3 bases, and 5 bases stayed unmatched. The CDR3 runs 14 residues. Germline V gene data show CDR1 as MNHEY and CDR2 as SMNVEV (reference sequence). The CDR3 is CASGTGMRGNTIYF. CDR3 sequence (DNA): TGTGCCAGCGGGACAGGGATGCGTGGAAACACCATATATTTT.

This clonotype has just a few counts. The V call is TRBV9, the J call TRBJ2-2; D gene ambiguous. The CDR3 has 16 amino acids. Germline-derived CDR1 and CDR2 are SGDLS and YYNGEE. V shed 0 bases and J shed 4 bases, with 13 bases lying between them. The CDR3 coding sequence is TGTGCCAGCAGCGTAGGAGATTGGGGTATCACCGGGGAGCTGTTTTTT. Translating gives CASSVGDWGITGELFF. The full variable domain, rest sourced from reference TRBV9 and TRBJ2-2, is DSGVTQTPKHLITATGQRVTLRCSPRSGDLSVYWYQQSLDQGLQFLIQYYNGEERAKGNILERFSAQQFPDLHSELNLSSLELGDSALYFCASSVGDWGITGELFFGEGSRLTVL.

This chain uses TRBV12-3 or TRBV12-4 with TRBJ1-2, with D possibly matching TRBD1 (6 bases). The CDR3 is 13 amino acids. Trimming shortened V by 3 bases and J by 4 bases, and 9 bases separated the two germline ends. The CDR3 region is CASSLGASYGYTF. In DNA, the CDR3 is TGTGCCAGCAGTTTGGGGGCATCCTATGGCTACACCTTC.

This sequence joins TRBV20-1 and TRBJ2-1; TRBD2 aligns across 8 bases. In germline, CDR1 is DFQATT, CDR2 SNEGSKA (reference sequence). The CDR3 consists of 17 residues. Trimming removed 6 bases from V and 4 bases from J; junction bases left unmatched: 17. Here the CDR3 reads CSAEGGGGPFLYNEQFF. The CDR3 nucleotides read TGCAGTGCCGAGGGTGGCGGGGGGCCCTTTCTTTACAATGAGCAGTTCTTC.

The V gene is TRBV9, the J gene TRBJ2-1, with 8 bases that match TRBD1. The trim removed 0 bases at V and 9 bases at J, leaving 17 bases unmatched. CDR3 length: 18 residues. Germline loops: CDR1 SGDLS, CDR2 YYNGEE. The CDR3 DNA reads as TGTGCCAGCAGCGTAGAAGTGGGGACAGGTGAGGTATTGGGTGAGCAGTTCTTC. As protein: CASSVEVGTGEVLGEQFF.

The chain carries TRBV5-5 and TRBJ1-3; D gene unclear. CDR3 length: 12 residues. V gave up 5 bases and J gave up 4 bases, with 7 bases separating them. Germline CDR1 reads SGHKS; CDR2 reads YYEKEE (reference sequence). The CDR3 coding sequence is TGTGCCAGCAGTCTAGAGGGAAACACCATATATTTT. Translating gives CASSLEGNTIYF.

V is TRBV5-8 and J is TRBJ2-1; the D gene is possibly TRBD1 (6 bases). Germline V gene lookup returns CDR1 SGHTS and CDR2 YDEGEE. Trimming stripped 4 bases from V and 2 bases from J, with 10 bases between. CDR3 length: 14 amino acids. Here the CDR3 reads CASSPRQAYNEQFF. The CDR3 bases are TGTGCCAGCAGCCCTAGACAGGCCTACAATGAGCAGTTCTTC. Looking up the rest from reference TRBV5-8 and TRBJ2-1 gives the full variable domain: EAGVTQSPTHLIKTRGQQATLRCSPISGHTSVYWYQQALGLGLQFLLWYDEGEERNRGNFPPRFSGRQFPNYSSELNVNALELEDSALYLCASSPRQAYNEQFFGPGTRLTVL.

The chain is built from TRBV2 and TRBJ1-2; 10 positions match TRBD1. J was trimmed by 4 bases and V by 8 bases; bases with no gene match: 1. Germline CDR1 reads SNHLY; CDR2 reads FYNNEI. CDR3 length equals 12 residues. This CDR3 is CASGTGVYGYTF. In DNA, the CDR3 is TGTGCCAGCGGGACAGGGGTCTATGGCTACACCTTC.

This sequence joins TRBV12-1 and TRBJ1-4. TRBV12-1 is noted as a pseudogene. CDR3 size: 14 residues. Here the CDR3 reads CASSAEAGNEKLFF. The CDR3 DNA sequence: TGTGCCAGCAGCGCTGAGGCAGGAAATGAAAAACTGTTTTTT.

This clonotype was found a few times. The chain employs TRBV30 and TRBJ1-6; D gene unclear. The V end was cut by 2 bases, the J end by 10 bases, with 12 bases between. The CDR3 runs to 13 residues. Germline V gene sequence: CDR1 GTSNPN, CDR2 SVGIG (reference sequence). CDR3 protein: CAWSTRSASPLHF. The CDR3, as DNA: TGTGCCTGGAGTACCCGATCGGCCTCACCCCTCCACTTT.

This chain links TRBV5-1 with TRBJ2-5, with D perhaps given as TRBD1 or TRBD2 (6 bases each). Germline V gives CDR1 SGHRS, CDR2 YFSETQ. CDR3 length equals 13 residues. Trimming removed 4 bases from V and 5 bases from J, with 12 bases in between. The CDR3 nucleotides read TGCGCCAGCAGCATTCGGGGGCTGGAGACCCAGTACTTC. Translation: CASSIRGLETQYF.

This clonotype appeared a few times. The V gene is TRBV19, the J gene TRBJ2-3, with D possibly matching TRBD2 (7 bases). CDR3 length equals 15 residues. Germline V gene lookup returns CDR1 LNHDA and CDR2 SQIVND (reference sequence). The V end was cut by 5 bases, the J end by 2 bases, with 14 bases between. The CDR3, as DNA: TGTGCCAGTAGTCGGGGCGGGGGCCTCACAGATACGCAGTATTTT. This encodes CASSRGGGLTDTQYF. Together with reference TRBV19 and TRBJ2-3, the CDR3 gives the full variable domain: DGGITQSPKYLFRKEGQNVTLSCEQNLNHDAMYWYRQDPGQGLRLIYYSQIVNDFQKGDIAEGYSVSREKKESFPLTVTSAQKNPTAFYLCASSRGGGLTDTQYFGPGTRLTVL.

This clonotype turned up a few times. The V gene is TRBV20-1, the J gene TRBJ2-5; TRBD2 matches 11 bases. Germline loops: CDR1 DFQATT, CDR2 SNEGSKA (reference sequence). J gave up 5 bases and V 3 bases, and 8 bases lay outside the gene matches. This CDR3 has 15 amino acids. CDR3 DNA: TGCAGTGCTAGTCGGCTAGCGGGGGGTGGGGAGACCCAGTACTTC. Its translation is CSASRLAGGGETQYF.

CDR3 loop: CASSSRVGNTEAFF. Here the CDR3 DNA reads TGTGCCAGCAGCTCCAGGGTAGGGAACACTGAAGCTTTCTTT. J is TRBJ1-1 and V is TRBV7-2, with D possibly matching TRBD1 (5 bases). The V gene's germline CDR1 is SGHTA and CDR2 FQGNSA. Trimming removed 4 bases at V and 1 base at J, with 10 bases between. The CDR3 totals 14 residues.

This rearrangement joins TRBV25-1 to TRBJ1-6; weak D call: TRBD1 (5 bases). The germline CDR1 and CDR2 sequences are MGHDK and SYGVNS. The CDR3 is made up of 13 amino acids. Deletions cut 7 bases from V and 7 bases from J, with 11 bases between. The CDR3 here is CASTTGPNSPLHF. The CDR3 nucleotides read TGTGCCAGCACCACAGGACCCAATTCACCCCTCCACTTT.

This clonotype was seen only a few times. The J gene is TRBJ1-1, the V gene TRBV5-1; D gene uncertain. The CDR3 is 17 residues long. Trimming took off 4 bases at V and 1 base at J, with 20 bases between the two ends. Germline loops: CDR1 SGHRS, CDR2 YFSETQ. The CDR3 bases are TGCGCCAGCAGCCTGGGAACCATATACAGACAGAACACTGAAGCTTTCTTT. Translation: CASSLGTIYRQNTEAFF.

The chain uses TRBV11-2 and TRBJ2-5; D is tentatively TRBD1 or TRBD2 (7 bases each). Trimming took 0 bases from V and 4 from J, leaving 18 bases between them. CDR3 length: 17 amino acids. CDR1 and CDR2 from the germline V gene are SGHAT and FQNNGV. In DNA form, the CDR3 reads TGTGCCAGCAGCTTAGATCCTGGGCCAGGGGGGGGAGAGACCCAGTACTTC. This sequence encodes CASSLDPGPGGGETQYF.

This clonotype has more than one count but fewer than ten. The V and J genes are TRBV6-1 and TRBJ1-1; a possible D gene is TRBD1 (6 bases). CDR3 length: 16 amino acids. The V gene's germline CDR1 is MNHNS and CDR2 SASEGT. Trimming removed 2 bases from V and 2 bases from J, with 15 bases in between. The CDR3 region is CASSELGTTQNTEAFF. DNA of the CDR3: TGTGCCAGCAGTGAACTTGGGACAACCCAAAACACTGAAGCTTTCTTT.

This clonotype showed up just a few times. The chain employs TRBV25-1 and TRBJ2-7, with D perhaps being TRBD1 or TRBD2 (7 bases each). The CDR3 is 13 amino acids. V was shortened by 7 bases and J by 6 bases, with 16 bases between the two germline ends. The V gene's germline CDR1 is MGHDK and CDR2 SYGVNS. CDR3 DNA: TGTGCCAGCAATAACAGGGGAGGGGGCGAGCAGTACTTC. Its protein is CASNNRGGGEQYF.

This chain uses TRBV6-1 with TRBJ2-3, with a tentative D call TRBD2 (7 bases). Trimming took 7 bases from V and 1 from J, leaving 18 bases between them. Per the germline V gene, CDR1 is MNHNS and CDR2 is SASEGT. This CDR3 has 16 amino acids. In nucleotides, the CDR3 is TGTGCCAGCAAGAAGAGTCGGGGGGCGGGCACAGATACGCAGTATTTT. Translated: CASKKSRGAGTDTQYF.

The rearrangement uses TRBV19 and TRBJ1-2; D is ambiguous. V shed 10 bases and J shed 0 bases, with 18 bases lying between them. Germline V gives CDR1 LNHDA, CDR2 SQIVND (reference sequence). This CDR3 is built from 15 residues. The CDR3 reads CATSVLASPNYGYTF. In DNA, the CDR3 is TGTGCCACGTCTGTTCTAGCATCTCCTAACTATGGCTACACCTTC.